Listed here are 4 T cell receptor beta chains from one sample, sequenced in a study of blood T cell repertoires in COVID-19. Repertoires were generated with immunoSEQ multiplex PCR, while TCRdb's copy carries only in-frame clones and drops some. The data show under 150,000 clones, about 80% seen once. Sequences were obtained from peripheral blood. The origin of the receptors is an elderly woman in a cohort sampled during active or convalescent COVID-19.

V is TRBV5-1 and J is TRBJ2-7; 11 bases are a match to TRBD2. After removal of 2 bases from V and 2 bases from J, the junction contained 12 bases not matched to a gene. CDR1 and CDR2 from the germline V gene are SGHRS and YFSETQ. The CDR3 is 18 amino acids. This CDR3 is CASSFQTPSSGGPYEQYF. The CDR3 DNA follows: TGCGCCAGCAGCTTCCAAACCCCCTCTAGCGGGGGGCCCTACGAGCAGTACTTC.

The V gene is TRBV9, the J gene TRBJ1-2, with TRBD1 matching 7 bases. The V segment lost 3 bases and the J segment 4 bases; nucleotides outside the gene matches: 6. Per germline, CDR1 SGDLS and CDR2 YYNGEE. The CDR3 loop spans 14 amino acids. CDR3 region: CASSATGTAYGYTF. The CDR3 DNA sequence: TGTGCCAGCAGCGCGACCGGGACAGCCTATGGCTACACCTTC.

The chain's CDR3 is CASSVASGGAGNKDTQYF. The CDR3 nucleotides read TGTGCCAGCAGCGTAGCTAGCGGGGGGGCCGGGAATAAAGATACGCAGTATTTT. The genes are TRBV9 and TRBJ2-3, with TRBD2 matching 12 bases. Germline V gives CDR1 SGDLS, CDR2 YYNGEE. V lost 0 bases and J lost 5; bases outside the gene matches: 10. The CDR3 spans 18 residues.

This clone was counted once. V and J are TRBV7-8 and TRBJ1-5, with D tentatively TRBD1 (5 bases). This CDR3 is built from 17 residues. Germline V gene sequence: CDR1 SGHVS, CDR2 FQNEAQ. Trimming shortened V by 2 bases and J by 2 bases, and 16 bases separated the two germline ends. CDR3 protein: CASSLSGTSRGNQPQHF. The CDR3 DNA reads TGTGCCAGCAGCTTATCCGGGACTTCAAGGGGCAATCAGCCCCAGCATTTT.